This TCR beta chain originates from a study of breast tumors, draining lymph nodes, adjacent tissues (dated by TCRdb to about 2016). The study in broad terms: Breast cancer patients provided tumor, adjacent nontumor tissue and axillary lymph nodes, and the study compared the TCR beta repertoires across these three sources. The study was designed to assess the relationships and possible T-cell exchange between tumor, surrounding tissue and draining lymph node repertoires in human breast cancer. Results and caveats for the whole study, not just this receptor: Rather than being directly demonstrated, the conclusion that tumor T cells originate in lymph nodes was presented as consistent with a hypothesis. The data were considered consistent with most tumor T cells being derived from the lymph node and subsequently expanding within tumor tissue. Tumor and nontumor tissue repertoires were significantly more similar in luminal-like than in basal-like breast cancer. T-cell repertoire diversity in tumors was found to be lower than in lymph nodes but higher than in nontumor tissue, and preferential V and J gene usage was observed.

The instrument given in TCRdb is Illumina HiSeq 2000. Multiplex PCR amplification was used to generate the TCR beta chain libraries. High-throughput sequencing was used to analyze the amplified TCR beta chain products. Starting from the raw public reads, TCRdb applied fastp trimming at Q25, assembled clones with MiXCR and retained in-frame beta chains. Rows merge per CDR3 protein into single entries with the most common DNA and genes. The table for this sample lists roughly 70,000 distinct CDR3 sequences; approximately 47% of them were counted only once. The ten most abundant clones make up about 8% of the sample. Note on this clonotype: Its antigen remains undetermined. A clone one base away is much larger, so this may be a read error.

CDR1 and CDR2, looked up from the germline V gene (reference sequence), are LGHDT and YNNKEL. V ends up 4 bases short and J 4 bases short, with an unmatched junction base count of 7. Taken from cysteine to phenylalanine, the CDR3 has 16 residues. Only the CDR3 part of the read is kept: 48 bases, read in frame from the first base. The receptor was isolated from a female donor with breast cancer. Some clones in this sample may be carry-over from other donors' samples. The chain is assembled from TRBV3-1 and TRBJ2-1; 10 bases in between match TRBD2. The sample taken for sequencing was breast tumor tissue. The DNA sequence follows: TGTGCCAGCAGCCGAGAAGCGGGAGGGACATACAATGAGCAGTTCTTC. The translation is CASSREAGGTYNEQFF.